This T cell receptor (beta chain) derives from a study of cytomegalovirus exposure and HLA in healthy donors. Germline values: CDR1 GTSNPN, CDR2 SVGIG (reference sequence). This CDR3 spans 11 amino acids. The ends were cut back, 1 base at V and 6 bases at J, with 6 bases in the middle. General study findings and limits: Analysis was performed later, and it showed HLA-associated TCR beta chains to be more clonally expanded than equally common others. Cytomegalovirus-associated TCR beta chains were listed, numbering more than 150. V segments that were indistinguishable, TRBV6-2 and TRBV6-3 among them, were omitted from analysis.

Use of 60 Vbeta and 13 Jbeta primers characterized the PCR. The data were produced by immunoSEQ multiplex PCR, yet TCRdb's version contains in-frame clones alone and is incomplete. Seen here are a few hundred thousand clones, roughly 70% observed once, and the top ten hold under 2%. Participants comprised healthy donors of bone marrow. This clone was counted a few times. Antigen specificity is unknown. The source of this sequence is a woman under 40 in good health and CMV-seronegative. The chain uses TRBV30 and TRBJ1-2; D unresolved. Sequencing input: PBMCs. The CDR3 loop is CAWSGGNGYTF. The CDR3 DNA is TGTGCCTGGAGTGGAGGGAATGGCTACACCTTC.